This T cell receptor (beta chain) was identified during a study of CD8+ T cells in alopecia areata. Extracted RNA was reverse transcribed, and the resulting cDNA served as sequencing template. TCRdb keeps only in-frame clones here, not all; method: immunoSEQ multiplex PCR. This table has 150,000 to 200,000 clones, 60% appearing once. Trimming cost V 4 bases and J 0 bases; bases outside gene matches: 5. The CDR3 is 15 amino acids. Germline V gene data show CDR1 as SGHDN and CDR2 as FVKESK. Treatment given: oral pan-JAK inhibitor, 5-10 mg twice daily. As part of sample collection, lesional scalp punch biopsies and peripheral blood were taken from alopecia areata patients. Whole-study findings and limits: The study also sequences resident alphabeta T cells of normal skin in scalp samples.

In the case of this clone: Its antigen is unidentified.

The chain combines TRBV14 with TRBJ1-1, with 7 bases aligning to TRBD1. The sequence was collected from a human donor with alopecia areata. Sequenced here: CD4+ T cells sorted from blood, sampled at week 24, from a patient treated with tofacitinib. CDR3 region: CASSRSGGMNTEAFF. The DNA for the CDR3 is TGTGCCAGCAGCCGCTCAGGGGGGATGAACACTGAAGCTTTCTTT. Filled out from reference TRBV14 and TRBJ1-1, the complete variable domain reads EAGVTQFPSHSVIEKGQTVTLRCDPISGHDNLYWYRRVMGKEIKFLLHFVKESKQDESGMPNNRFLAERTGGTYSTLKVQPAELEDSGVYFCASSRSGGMNTEAFFGQGTRLTVV.